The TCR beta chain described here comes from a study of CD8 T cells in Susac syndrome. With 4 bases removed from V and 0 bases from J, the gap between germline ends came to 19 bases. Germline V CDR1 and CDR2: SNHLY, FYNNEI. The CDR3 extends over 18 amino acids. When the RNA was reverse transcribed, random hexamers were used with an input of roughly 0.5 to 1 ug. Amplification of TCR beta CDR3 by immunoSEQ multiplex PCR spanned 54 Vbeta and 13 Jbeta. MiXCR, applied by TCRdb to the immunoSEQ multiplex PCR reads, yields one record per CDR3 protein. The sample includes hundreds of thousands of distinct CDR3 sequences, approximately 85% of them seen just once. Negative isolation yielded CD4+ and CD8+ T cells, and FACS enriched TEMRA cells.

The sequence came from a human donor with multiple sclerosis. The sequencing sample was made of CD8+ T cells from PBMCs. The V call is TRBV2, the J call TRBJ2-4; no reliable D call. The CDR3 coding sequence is TGTGCCAGCAGTGGAGAAACGGTCAGCTGGGTAGCCAAAAACATTCAGTACTTC. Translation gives CASSGETVSWVAKNIQYF.